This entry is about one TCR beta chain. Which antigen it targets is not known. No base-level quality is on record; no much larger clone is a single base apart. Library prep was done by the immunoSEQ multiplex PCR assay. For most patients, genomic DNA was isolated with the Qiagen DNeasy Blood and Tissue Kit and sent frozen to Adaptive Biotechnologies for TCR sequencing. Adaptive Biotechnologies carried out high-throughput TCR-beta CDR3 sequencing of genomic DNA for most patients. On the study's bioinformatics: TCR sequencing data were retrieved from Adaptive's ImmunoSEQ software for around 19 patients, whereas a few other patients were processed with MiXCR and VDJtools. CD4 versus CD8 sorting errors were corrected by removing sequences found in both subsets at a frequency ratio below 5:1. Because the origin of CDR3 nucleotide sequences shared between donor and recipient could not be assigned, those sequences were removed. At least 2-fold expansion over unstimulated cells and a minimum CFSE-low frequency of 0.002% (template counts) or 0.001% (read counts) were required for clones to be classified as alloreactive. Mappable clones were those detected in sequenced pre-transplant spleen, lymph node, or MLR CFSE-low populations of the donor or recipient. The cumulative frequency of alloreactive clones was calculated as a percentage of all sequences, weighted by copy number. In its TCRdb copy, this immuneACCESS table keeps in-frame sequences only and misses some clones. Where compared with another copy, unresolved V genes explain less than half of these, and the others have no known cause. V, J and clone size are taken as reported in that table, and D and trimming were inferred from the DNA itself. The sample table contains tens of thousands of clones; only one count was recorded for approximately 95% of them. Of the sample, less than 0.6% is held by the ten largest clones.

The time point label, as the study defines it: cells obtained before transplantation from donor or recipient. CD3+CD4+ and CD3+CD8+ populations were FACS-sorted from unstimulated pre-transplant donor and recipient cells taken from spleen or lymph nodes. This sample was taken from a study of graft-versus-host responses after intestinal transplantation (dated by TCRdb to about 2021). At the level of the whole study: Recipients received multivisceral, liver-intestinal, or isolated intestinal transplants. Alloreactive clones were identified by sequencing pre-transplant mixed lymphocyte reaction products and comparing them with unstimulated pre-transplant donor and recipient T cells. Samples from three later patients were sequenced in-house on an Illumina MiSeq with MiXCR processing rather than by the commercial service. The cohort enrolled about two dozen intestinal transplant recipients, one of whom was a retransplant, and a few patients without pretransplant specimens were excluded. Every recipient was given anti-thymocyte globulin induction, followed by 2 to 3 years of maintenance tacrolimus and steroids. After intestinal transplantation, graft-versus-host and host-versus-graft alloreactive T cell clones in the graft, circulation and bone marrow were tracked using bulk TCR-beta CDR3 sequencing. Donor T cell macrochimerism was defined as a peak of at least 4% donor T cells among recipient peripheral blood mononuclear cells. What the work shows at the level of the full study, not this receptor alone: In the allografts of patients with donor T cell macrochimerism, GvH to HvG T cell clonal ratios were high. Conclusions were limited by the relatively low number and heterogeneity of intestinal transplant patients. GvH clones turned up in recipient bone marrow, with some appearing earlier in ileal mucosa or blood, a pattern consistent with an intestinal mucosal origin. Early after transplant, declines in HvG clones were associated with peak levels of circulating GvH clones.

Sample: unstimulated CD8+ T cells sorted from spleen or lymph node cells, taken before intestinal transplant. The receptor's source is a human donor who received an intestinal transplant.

The DNA sequence is given as TGTGCCAGGCGGGGAGGGAATCAGCCCCAGCATTTT. Translation gives CARRGGNQPQHF. The chain is made from TRBV7-9 and TRBJ1-5, with no confidently assigned D gene. From the germline V gene (reference sequence), CDR1 is SEHNR and CDR2 is FQNEAQ. V and J lose 9 bases and 4 bases, and a span of 10 bases separates them. The CDR3 spans 12 residues, from the cysteine through the phenylalanine. Only CDR3 DNA remains: 36 bases, in frame from the first base.